The subject of this entry is one T cell receptor (beta chain). Its antigen specificity is not known. Base-call qualities are not available, and no considerably larger clone is one nucleotide away. Inclusive of the bounding cysteine and phenylalanine, the CDR3 is 17 residues long. Just the 51-base CDR3 DNA is kept, in frame starting at base 1. The entry originates in a study of blood T cell repertoires in COVID-19 (dated by TCRdb to 2020 to 2022). For the study in its entirety: Samples covering the acute and convalescent phases of COVID-19 were provided by collaborators in the United States, Italy and Spain. Sample metadata almost always included a de-identified subject ID, COVID-19 status, age in years and sex. Subjects who had been exposed to COVID-19, were actively infected with it, or had recovered from it provided the deeply sampled blood TCRbeta repertoires that made up the dataset. Where available, HLA class I and class II types were taken from metadata supplied by the sample provider and were not determined by assay-based typing. The prospective study material was composed of cDNA or gDNA derived from T cells, B-cell-depleted T cells, or PBMCs. The repertoires were released in a freely available public database meant as a resource for research on the immune response to SARS-CoV-2. Samples were obtained from the ongoing ImmuneRACE study (first 160 participants) and from 1,254 subjects provided by 6 global collaborators. Overall study results and their limits: The quantity of clinical and demographic metadata differed by source and by participant and was supplied without curation.

Each collaborating institution followed its own protocols to collect whole blood in K2EDTA tubes. For TCRbeta analysis, collaborators shipped samples in one of three forms: frozen whole blood, isolated PBMCs, or DNA extracted from either of those sample types. TCRbeta CDR3 regions were amplified from genomic DNA using the immunoSEQ Assay, a bias-controlled multiplex PCR. From the authors' description of their analysis: The number of nucleated cells in each sample was estimated by amplification of reference gene primers within the assay. To quantify the absolute abundance of each unique TCRbeta CDR3 rearrangement, sequence reads were collapsed and filtered. For each sample, productive Simpson clonality was calculated by taking the square root of Simpson's diversity index across productive rearrangements. This immuneACCESS table, as held by TCRdb, lists in-frame sequences with V and J called but not all clones. Of the missing ones, under half trace to an unresolved V gene in checked studies; the others have no known cause. D and trimming were read from the DNA, whereas the V and J calls and clone size are those reported in that table. The sample table holds 150,000 to 200,000 clones, of which approximately 89% were seen once. Together, the top ten hold around 3.3% of the sample.

The rearranged segments are TRBV21-1 and TRBJ2-5; TRBD2, the D gene given by the table, was not confirmed from the DNA. TRBV21-1 is shown as a pseudogene. What was sequenced was peripheral blood. The receptor was derived from a man between 65 and 85 years old with acute or convalescent COVID-19. This receptor carries the CDR3 CASSRPRQCRDLRTQYF. The nucleotides read TGTGCCAGCAGCAGGCCCCGGCAATGTCGGGACTTGAGGACCCAGTACTTC.